This TCR beta chain stems from a study of shared clonotypes between healthy human individuals. About the study: Each donor's CD4 naive and CD4 memory cells filled three plates apiece, CD8 naive two, and CD8 memory one.

Measured with immunoSEQ multiplex PCR; TCRdb has only the in-frame clones, and not every one. This sample has 2 million to 2.5 million clones, with more than 90% found just once. Notes on this clone: The antigen remains undetermined.

J lost 3 bases, V lost 3 bases, and 10 bases had no gene match. Per the germline V gene, CDR1 is MGHRA and CDR2 is YSYEKL. The CDR3 spans 16 residues. Study outcomes and limitations: Several donors shared 4.5% to 6.5% of their naive CD4 clonotypes.

The sequence derives from a man aged 18 to 30 in good health. The J gene is TRBJ1-2, the V gene TRBV4-1; 7 bases fit TRBD1. The sequenced material came from naive CD4+ T cells sorted from blood. The sample's subset: CD45RA+ positively selected. The CDR3 bases are TGCGCCAGCAGCCAGGGGAAAGACAGGGACCACTATGGCTACACCTTC. This codes for CASSQGKDRDHYGYTF.